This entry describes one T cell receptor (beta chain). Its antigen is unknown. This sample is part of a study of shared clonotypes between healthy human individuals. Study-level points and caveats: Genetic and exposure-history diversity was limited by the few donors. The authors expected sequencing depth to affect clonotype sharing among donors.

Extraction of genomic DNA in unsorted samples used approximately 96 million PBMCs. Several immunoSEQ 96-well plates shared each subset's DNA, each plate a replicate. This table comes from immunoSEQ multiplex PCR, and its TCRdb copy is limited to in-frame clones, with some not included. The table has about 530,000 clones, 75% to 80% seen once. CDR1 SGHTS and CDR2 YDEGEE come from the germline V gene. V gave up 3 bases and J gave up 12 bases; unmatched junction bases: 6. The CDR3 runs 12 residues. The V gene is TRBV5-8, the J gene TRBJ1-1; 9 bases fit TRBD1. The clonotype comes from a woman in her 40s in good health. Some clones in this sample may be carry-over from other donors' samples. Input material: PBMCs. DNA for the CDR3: TGTGCCAGCAGCTCGACAGGGGGTTTAACTTTCTTT. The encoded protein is CASSSTGGLTFF.